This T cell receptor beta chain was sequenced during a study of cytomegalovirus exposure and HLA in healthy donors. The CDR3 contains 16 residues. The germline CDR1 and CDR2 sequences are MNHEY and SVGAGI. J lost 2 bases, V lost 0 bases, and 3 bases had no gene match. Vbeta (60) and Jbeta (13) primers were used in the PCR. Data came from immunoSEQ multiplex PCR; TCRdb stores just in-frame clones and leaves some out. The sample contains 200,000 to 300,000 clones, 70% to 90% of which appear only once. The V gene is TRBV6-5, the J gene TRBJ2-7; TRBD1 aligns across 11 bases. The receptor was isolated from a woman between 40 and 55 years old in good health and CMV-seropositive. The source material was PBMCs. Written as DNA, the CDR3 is TGTGCCAGCAGTTACTCCCGGGACAGGGGGACCTACGAGCAGTACTTC. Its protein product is CASSYSRDRGTYEQYF.